This T cell receptor (beta chain) was documented in a study of B cell selection in AIRE deficiency. With regard to this clone: The target antigen is unknown. Because it lacks the conserved phenylalanine or tryptophan at the end, this CDR3 is likely a read error.

Germline V gene lookup returns CDR1 SGHTS and CDR2 YDEGEE. V was pared by 1 base and J by 2 bases, with 13 bases between. The CDR3 is made up of 15 amino acids. Assay: immunoSEQ multiplex PCR; the TCRdb copy retains only in-frame clones and omits some. The data hold approximately 25,000 clones, with just under 97% observed a single time. Study findings and constraints: Patient Tconv cells held 25% to 35% of Treg sequences shared by healthy donors. Shared Treg sequences had shorter CDR3s, biased toward rearrangements with few non-templated insertions.

CD4+CD127+ cells were sorted as the conventional CD4 T cells. Material: CD4+CD127+ conventional T cells sorted from PBMCs. The source of this sequence is a human donor in good health. The V and J genes are TRBV5-8 and TRBJ2-7; D uncertain. The CDR3 coding sequence is TGTGCCAGCAGCTTGTCCTCGACCGGGCCCTACGAGCAGTACCTC. It yields the protein CASSLSSTGPYEQYL.